This T cell receptor beta chain comes out of a study of blood T cell repertoires in COVID-19. Study background: The United States, Italy and Spain were the sources of the acute and convalescent COVID-19 samples.

Germline values: CDR1 SNHLY, CDR2 FYNNEI. Trimming cost V 0 bases and J 3 bases, with 12 bases left between them. The CDR3 has 16 residues. The data were produced by immunoSEQ multiplex PCR, yet TCRdb's version contains in-frame clones alone and is incomplete. The sample carries 100,000 or so clones, roughly 90% recorded once. The gene calls are TRBV2 and TRBJ1-5; D unclear. Source material: peripheral blood. This sequence originates from a man in his sixties with acute or convalescent COVID-19. The CDR3 DNA reads TGTGCCAGCAGTGAAGCGCTTCGACATACCAATCAGCCCCAGCATTTT. The encoded protein is CASSEALRHTNQPQHF.